The clone carrying this TCR beta chain occurred a few times. The data are from a study of low-dose radiotherapy and immunotherapy resistance in tumors. Study-level information: Cyclophosphamide went in intravenously at 200 mg/m2 every two weeks, one day before radiation and immunotherapy.

TRAV- and TRBV-specific primers primed first-strand cDNA, covering alpha and beta chains. TCRs were amplified for 15 to 25 PCR cycles with a constant-region primer and V-primer adapter. In vitro transcription amplified the mRNA that had been isolated. TCRdb re-called the reads through MiXCR, storing one row per CDR3 protein. Among about 9,800 distinct CDR3 sequences listed, around 40% were seen once. Germline V gives CDR1 DFQATT, CDR2 SNEGSKA (reference sequence). Trimming shortened V by 5 bases and J by 7 bases, and 15 bases separated the two germline ends. CDR3 length equals 14 residues. The gene calls are TRBV20-1 and TRBJ1-6; a possible D gene is TRBD1 (6 bases). The clonotype was recovered from a human donor with advanced metastatic prostate, ovarian, gallbladder or colorectal cancer (not recorded which). This table probably holds off-target reads from a library built for another chain. The CDR3 DNA sequence: TGCAGTGCTCCCCGGGGGCAGGGAAATTCACCCCTCCACTTT. It encodes CSAPRGQGNSPLHF.